The clone carrying this TCR beta chain has a handful of counts. The data were obtained in a study of T-cell memory formation after mild COVID-19. CDR1 is DFQATT, CDR2 SNEGSKA, per germline (reference sequence). This CDR3 is built from 14 residues. The V segment lost 4 bases and the J segment 1 base; nucleotides outside the gene matches: 2. Via MiXCR, TCRdb re-called the 5' RACE reads, giving one row per CDR3 protein. The sample contains 550,000 to 600,000 distinct CDR3 sequences, around a sixth of which appear only once. The chain recombines TRBV20-1 with TRBJ2-1, with 9 bases fitting TRBD1. Sequenced material: PBMCs or a T cell subset sorted from them (not recorded which). This sequence originates from an adult woman who had mild COVID-19 (a few samples of this study predate the infection). Cell type and time point are not known. DNA of the CDR3: TGCAGTGCTACGACAGGGGGGTCCTACAATGAGCAGTTCTTC. Amino acid sequence: CSATTGGSYNEQFF.